The 14 T cell receptor beta chains in this list originate from one sample, sequenced in a study of vaccination and CD4 T cells after COVID-19. Their recognized antigens are unknown. Treatment defined: roughly 10-day PBMC culture with coronavirus spike peptide pools or control peptides (ViraFEST assay). The unexposed donor's CD4+ T cells were collected before the COVID-19 pandemic (2011-2018). The Oncomine TCR Beta short-read assay was applied to DNA of cultured CD4+ T cells. TCRdb passed the PCR reads through MiXCR, listing each CDR3 protein once. The sample has some 8,300 distinct CDR3 sequences; around 35% are singletons. What was sequenced was CD4+ T cells from blood, cultured in vitro. The source of these receptors is a human donor in good health.

This chain joins TRBV7-9 and TRBJ1-2, with 8 bases matching TRBD1. The ends lost 3 bases at V and 0 bases at J; junction bases unmatched: 6. The germline gives CDR1 SEHNR, CDR2 FQNEAQ (reference sequence). This CDR3 comprises 16 residues. DNA of the CDR3: TGTGCCAGCAGCTTCGGGCAGGGGGCGTCTAACTATGGCTACACCTTC. Protein product: CASSFGQGASNYGYTF.

There are a few counts of this clonotype. This chain joins TRBV20-1 and TRBJ2-7; no clear D. Germline CDR1 reads DFQATT; CDR2 reads SNEGSKA (reference sequence). The CDR3 has 14 amino acids. Trimming cost V 0 bases and J 0 bases, with 9 bases left between them. The CDR3 here is CSARDRRSSYEQYF. Written as DNA, the CDR3 is TGCAGTGCTAGAGATAGACGGAGCTCCTACGAGCAGTACTTC.

The chain joins TRBV7-3 to TRBJ1-2, with D possibly matching TRBD1 (6 bases). The V gene's germline CDR1 is SGHTA and CDR2 FQGTGA. The CDR3 covers 14 residues. Trimming took 5 bases from V and 8 from J, leaving 18 bases between them. The CDR3 coding sequence is TGTGCCAGCAGCCCAGATAGTGGGGGCCGGGGCTACACCTTC. It translates to CASSPDSGGRGYTF.

The CDR3 nucleotides are TGTGCCTGGGCAGGGCTGGGTTCACCCCTCCACTTT. Protein: CAWAGLGSPLHF. The rearrangement uses TRBV30 and TRBJ1-6, with a weak D call TRBD1 (5 bases). Germline values: CDR1 GTSNPN, CDR2 SVGIG (reference sequence). Trimming took 5 bases from V and 9 from J, leaving 11 bases between them. The CDR3 runs 12 residues.

This clonotype was counted between two and nine times. The chain combines TRBV20-1 with TRBJ1-1; 7 bases are shared with TRBD1. The germline gives CDR1 DFQATT, CDR2 SNEGSKA (reference sequence). Germline trimming cut 2 bases from V and 3 bases from J; bases unmatched to any gene: 6. CDR3 length: 14 residues. This chain's CDR3 is CSARRQGSDTEAFF. CDR3 DNA sequence: TGCAGTGCTAGACGACAGGGTTCCGACACTGAAGCTTTCTTT.

This chain joins TRBV20-1 and TRBJ2-3; 9 bases agree with TRBD2. Germline V CDR1 and CDR2: DFQATT, SNEGSKA (reference sequence). The V segment lost 0 bases and the J segment 4 bases; nucleotides outside the gene matches: 5. The CDR3 length is 15 residues. Here the CDR3 DNA reads TGCAGTGCTAGAGAACCGACTAGCGGATCAGATACGCAGTATTTT. It translates to CSAREPTSGSDTQYF.

This clonotype was seen more than once but under ten times. The chain is built from TRBV7-3 and TRBJ2-5; D gene unclear. CDR3 length equals 13 residues. With 0 bases removed from V and 3 bases from J, the gap between germline ends came to 5 bases. Germline V gene lookup returns CDR1 SGHTA and CDR2 FQGTGA. CDR3 region: CASSLTGKETQYF. CDR3 bases: TGTGCCAGCAGCTTAACGGGTAAAGAGACCCAGTACTTC.

The chain joins TRBV2 to TRBJ1-1; D perhaps matches TRBD1 (6 bases). This CDR3 is built from 16 residues. Trimming left V 4 bases short and J 3 bases short, with 18 bases between. CDR1 and CDR2 (germline): SNHLY, FYNNEI. This CDR3 reads CASSAQQGWRDTEAFF. The CDR3 coding sequence is TGTGCCAGCAGTGCCCAACAGGGATGGAGAGACACTGAAGCTTTCTTT.

The rearrangement uses TRBV11-2 and TRBJ1-1; unclear D gene. The V and J ends lost 0 bases and 0 bases respectively, with 2 bases between them. The germline gives CDR1 SGHAT, CDR2 FQNNGV. This CDR3 spans 13 amino acids. The CDR3 nucleotides read TGTGCCAGCAGCTTAGAGGTGAACACTGAAGCTTTCTTT. Translated, it gives CASSLEVNTEAFF.

Within the sample, this clonotype is medium-sized (0.01 to 0.1%). The genes are TRBV7-2 and TRBJ2-5; D remains ambiguous. The CDR3 is 14 amino acids. Per the germline V gene, CDR1 is SGHTA and CDR2 is FQGNSA. V gave up 1 base and J gave up 4 bases, with 10 bases separating them. CDR3 bases: TGTGCCAGCAGCTTAGTAGGGCAGTTAGAGACCCAGTACTTC. It is translated as CASSLVGQLETQYF.

The chain employs TRBV4-2 and TRBJ2-3; TRBD2 aligns across 9 bases. The V segment lost 0 bases and the J segment 4 bases; nucleotides outside the gene matches: 2. This CDR3 contains 15 residues. Germline assignment: CDR1 LGHNA and CDR2 YNFKEQ. CDR3 nucleotides: TGTGCCAGCAGCCAAGAGCGGGGGGGCCCAGATACGCAGTATTTT. Protein product: CASSQERGGPDTQYF.

This clonotype counts as medium-sized. CDR3 coding DNA: TGTGCCAGCAGTTACACAAGACCCTATAGCAATCAGCCCCAGCATTTT. It codes for CASSYTRPYSNQPQHF. The chain links TRBV6-5 to TRBJ1-5; D call uncertain. Germline loops: CDR1 MNHEY, CDR2 SVGAGI. The CDR3 is 16 amino acids. V shed 2 bases and J shed 0 bases, with 11 bases lying between them.

There are a few counts of this clonotype. The chain has TRBV6-1 and TRBJ2-7, with a weak D call TRBD1 (6 bases). Germline CDR1 reads MNHNS; CDR2 reads SASEGT. V gave up 5 bases and J gave up 4 bases, with 27 bases separating them. The CDR3 has 18 amino acids. CDR3 region: CASSTGMPWGSAWYEQYF. The CDR3 bases are TGTGCCAGCAGTACAGGGATGCCCTGGGGATCGGCGTGGTACGAGCAGTACTTC.

This chain uses TRBV5-5 with TRBJ1-1; no firm D call. The CDR3 spans 15 residues. The V gene's germline CDR1 is SGHKS and CDR2 YYEKEE (reference sequence). V lost 4 bases to trimming and J lost 4 bases, with 17 bases between them. The CDR3 sequence: CASSPRHTPGTEAFF. The CDR3 bases are TGTGCCAGCAGCCCCCGACACACGCCTGGCACTGAAGCTTTCTTT. The whole variable domain, filled in from reference TRBV5-5 and TRBJ1-1, reads DAGVTQSPTHLIKTRGQQVTLRCSPISGHKSVSWYQQVLGQGPQFIFQYYEKEERGRGNFPDRFSARQFPNYSSELNVNALLLGDSALYLCASSPRHTPGTEAFFGQGTRLTVV.